These T cell receptor beta chains were read from a single sample in a study of shared clonotypes between healthy human individuals. Clones were sequenced by immunoSEQ multiplex PCR, and TCRdb holds only the in-frame ones, with some missing. The sample includes hundreds of thousands of clones, 75% to 85% of them seen just once. Sequenced: PBMCs. These receptors were collected from a woman aged 40 to 55 in good health. Some clones in this sample may be carry-over from other donors' samples. CDR3s include the opening cysteine and the closing phenylalanine or tryptophan. D genes are given only for firm matches. Where a row states a size, it is once, few, many or the class of an expanded clone; other rows omit it.

>TRBV5-4|TRBJ1-1|-|16|-
CASSLGMAGPSTEAFF
TGTGCCAGCAGCTTGGGAATGGCGGGGCCGAGTACTGAAGCTTTCTTT
>TRBV6-5|TRBJ1-2|-|13|many
CASSGGGGRGYTF
TGTGCCAGCAGTGGGGGTGGGGGACGTGGCTACACCTTC
>TRBV6-6|TRBJ2-1|TRBD2|12|-
CASSPLAPEQFF
TGTGCCAGCAGCCCACTAGCGCCCGAGCAGTTCTTC
>TRBV6-6|TRBJ1-2|-|16|once
CASSTSGQAFNYGYTF
-
>TRBV5-4|TRBJ2-7|TRBD2|16|-
CASSPPTSGRGYEQYF
TGTGCCAGCAGCCCGCCGACTAGCGGGAGGGGTTACGAGCAGTACTTC
>TRBV19|TRBJ2-5|-|14|-
CASSLPGLQETQYF
TGTGCCAGTAGCCTTCCGGGACTTCAAGAGACCCAGTACTTC
>TRBV27|TRBJ2-7|-|14|-
CASSLGGVGGVQYF
TGTGCCAGCAGTTTAGGAGGGGTCGGCGGTGTGCAGTACTTC
>TRBV5-1|TRBJ2-6|-|14|-
CASSFSSGANVLTF
TGCGCCAGCAGCTTTTCCTCTGGGGCCAACGTCCTGACTTTC
>TRBV7-9|TRBJ2-7|-|13|-
CASSLEGVYEQYF
TGTGCCAGCAGCTTAGAGGGGGTCTACGAGCAGTACTTC
>TRBV9|TRBJ2-7|TRBD2|13|-
CASSVLAGAEQYF
TGTGCCAGCAGCGTCCTAGCGGGAGCCGAGCAGTACTTC
>TRBV7-2|TRBJ2-1|-|14|-
CASSPKSVNNEQFF
TGTGCCAGCAGCCCGAAGAGCGTGAACAATGAGCAGTTCTTC
>TRBV27|TRBJ2-4|TRBD1|16|-
CASNLHLDRASNIQYF
TGTGCCAGCAATTTGCACTTGGACAGGGCCTCAAACATTCAGTACTTC
>TRBV12-5|TRBJ1-1|-|24|once
CASGLVLFPPQITEWVSKNTEAFF
TGTGCTAGTGGTTTGGTATTGTTTCCTCCACAGATTACCGAATGGGTCAGCAAGAACACTGAAGCTTTCTTT
>TRBV13|TRBJ2-1|TRBD2|20|many
CASSLLPGTSGRAGQDEQFF
TGTGCCAGCAGCTTACTTCCCGGGACTAGCGGGAGGGCCGGGCAGGATGAGCAGTTCTTC
>TRBV29-1|TRBJ2-7|-|12|few
CSVRTQSYEQYF
TGCAGCGTGCGGACACAATCCTACGAGCAGTACTTC
>TRBV18|TRBJ2-1|-|13|few
CASSPTSGNEQFF
TGTGCCAGCTCACCAACTAGTGGCAATGAGCAGTTCTTC
>TRBV7-9|TRBJ2-7|-|14|few
CASRSRDGLDEQYF
TGTGCCAGCAGATCAAGGGACGGTCTGGACGAGCAGTACTTC
>TRBV7-9|TRBJ1-5|TRBD1|13|once
CASSRTGVQPQHF
TGTGCCAGCAGCCGAACAGGGGTGCAGCCCCAGCATTTT
>TRBV11-3|TRBJ2-7|-|13|-
CASSLDPSYEQYF
TGTGCCAGCAGCTTAGATCCGTCCTACGAGCAGTACTTC
>TRBV7-8|TRBJ2-7|TRBD2|18|-
CASSFLAGRSLGNYEQYF
TGTGCCAGCAGCTTTTTAGCGGGACGAAGCCTAGGGAACTACGAGCAGTACTTC
>TRBV28|TRBJ1-2|-|13|-
CASSRGANYGYTF
TGTGCCAGCAGCAGGGGAGCTAACTATGGCTACACCTTC
>TRBV7-3|TRBJ2-1|-|13|few
CASSPDRYNEQFF
TGTGCCAGCAGCCCTGACAGGTACAATGAGCAGTTCTTC
>TRBV7-2|TRBJ2-1|-|14|-
CASSTGTYPNEQFF
TGTGCCAGCAGCACAGGGACTTACCCCAATGAGCAGTTCTTC
>TRBV4-3|TRBJ2-1|TRBD2|16|-
CASSPTTSGTINEQFF
TGCGCCAGCAGCCCAACGACTAGCGGGACGATAAATGAGCAGTTCTTC
>TRBV11-1|TRBJ2-6|-|13|-
CASSFSGANVLTF
TGTGCCAGCAGCTTTTCCGGGGCCAACGTCCTGACTTTC
>TRBV28|TRBJ2-5|TRBD2|16|once
CASSPLTGGRKETQYF
TGTGCCAGCAGTCCACTCACGGGCGGGAGGAAAGAGACCCAGTACTTC
>TRBV18|TRBJ1-3|-|16|-
CASSPPQRGTGNTIYF
TGTGCCAGCTCACCCCCTCAGAGGGGAACTGGAAACACCATATATTTT
>TRBV19|TRBJ2-7|-|14|-
CASSKGLDLYEQYF
TGTGCCAGTAGTAAGGGACTCGACTTATACGAGCAGTACTTC
>TRBV19|TRBJ2-7|-|19|-
CASSIGQGPSGRAFYEQYF
TGTGCCAGTAGTATTGGACAGGGGCCAAGCGGGAGGGCCTTCTACGAGCAGTACTTC
>TRBV28|TRBJ1-4|-|15|-
CASSLSPNTGEKLFF
TGTGCCAGCAGTTTATCCCCAAATACGGGGGAAAAACTGTTTTTT
>TRBV29-1|TRBJ2-7|TRBD1|14|-
CSVEGTGKGHEQYF
TGCAGCGTTGAGGGGACAGGGAAAGGTCACGAGCAGTACTTC